What follows describes a single TCR beta chain. Germline V gene data show CDR1 as LNHDA and CDR2 as SQIVND (reference sequence). The CDR3 runs to 12 residues. V was pared by 8 bases and J by 2 bases, with 9 bases between. Original processing methods: From reference gene primer amplification, estimates of nucleated cell counts were derived. The method was immunoSEQ multiplex PCR; TCRdb's version includes in-frame clones alone and lacks a portion of them. V and J calls plus clone size are reproduced from that table; the DNA served to infer D and trimming. In the table there are under 300,000 clones, approximately 85% of which are singletons. The entry originates in a study of blood T cell repertoires in COVID-19. Study-wide context: The analysed material was cDNA or gDNA that came from T cells, B-cell-depleted T cells, or PBMCs.

The receptor's source is a man at least 80 years old with acute or convalescent COVID-19. The chain links TRBV19 to TRBJ1-2; the D gene is possibly TRBD1 (6 bases). Input material: peripheral blood. The CDR3 loop is CASAGQNYGYTF. The CDR3 DNA reads as TGTGCCAGTGCAGGACAGAACTATGGCTACACCTTC.